Presented here are 27 T cell receptor beta chains from one specimen sequenced in a study of tumor-infiltrating lymphocytes in primary liver carcinoma. The source material, roughly 18-30 mg of unsorted bulk tissue, was used to co-extract RNA and DNA. Reverse transcription of approximately 500 ng total RNA with a constant-region primer produced TCR beta cDNA. Library construction for TCR beta comprised three nested multiplex PCR rounds performed with slightly modified ARM-PCR. PCR rounds one and two used TRBV1-TRBV30 forward primers with a C-beta reverse primer for roughly 10 cycles each. TCRdb used MiXCR to reprocess the multiplex PCR reads, holding one entry per CDR3 protein. Of 99,000 or so distinct CDR3 sequences in the sample, roughly 80% were seen once. The sequenced material came from liver tumor tissue from sampling region 3. Described subset: tumor region T3, left-lateral pole. The receptors derive from a man in his forties with primary liver carcinoma and hepatitis B virus infection.

This clonotype has just a few counts. The junction departs from germline at one end; a sequencing error may be responsible. The CDR3 bases are TGCAGCGCTGGGAGAGGCGGCGACACTGAAGCCTTCTTT. It specifies CSAGRGGDTEAFF. J is TRBJ1-1 and V is TRBV29-1; no clear D gene. The CDR3 consists of 13 residues. Germline assignment: CDR1 SQVTM and CDR2 ANQGSEA.

As concerns this clonotype: The junction departs from the called germline gene at one end, perhaps through a read error. The chain is built from TRBV12-3 or TRBV12-4 and TRBJ2-1, with 10 nucleotides matching TRBD2. The CDR3 covers 17 residues. The CDR3 is CVSSFTSGIRSYNEQLF. CDR3 DNA: TGTGTCAGCAGTTTCACTAGCGGGATAAGGTCCTACAATGAGCAGCTCTTC.

As concerns this clonotype: Since the CDR3 does not end with the conserved phenylalanine or tryptophan, this likely comes from a read error. CDR3 coding DNA: TGTGCCACCAGTCGGGTGGGCCCCTACGAGCAGTACTTA. Protein sequence: CATSRVGPYEQYL. This sequence joins TRBV12-3 or TRBV12-4 and TRBJ2-7; no clear D. This CDR3 comprises 13 residues.

The chain is built from TRBV4-2 and TRBJ2-5; D is unclear. This CDR3 has 15 amino acids. CDR1 is LGHNA, CDR2 YNFKEQ, per germline. The V end lost 3 bases, the J end lost 2 bases, and 13 bases lay between the germline ends. This CDR3 reads CASSHLLGYQETQYF. The CDR3 nucleotides are TGTGCCAGCAGCCACCTCCTTGGCTATCAAGAGACCCAGTACTTC.

Notes on this clonotype: Germline and junction disagree at one end, which may indicate a read error. The V gene is TRBV12-3 or TRBV12-4, the J gene TRBJ2-7; D tentatively reads TRBD1 or TRBD2 (5 bases each). CDR3 length equals 13 residues. The CDR3 here is CASSLGRSYEQYF. The CDR3, as DNA: TGTGCCAGCAGTTTGGGACGGTCCTACGAGCAATACTTC.

Note on this clonotype: Its ends do not fully match the called genes, so a read error is possible. The rearrangement links TRBV10-3 to TRBJ2-2; no clear D gene. The CDR3 is 11 amino acids. Germline-derived CDR1 and CDR2 are ENHRY and SYGVKD. Written as DNA, the CDR3 is TGTGTCATCACAGTAAACGGGGAGCTGTTTTTT. It translates to CVITVNGELFF.

For this clonotype: No conserved phenylalanine or tryptophan is present at the end of the CDR3, so a read error is the likely explanation. This rearrangement joins TRBV6-1 to TRBJ2-6; D call uncertain. The CDR3 is 16 residues long. Germline values: CDR1 MNHNS, CDR2 SASEGT. Written as DNA, the CDR3 is TGTGCCAGCAGAACCAGCCCCAACTCTGGGACCAACGTCCTGACTCTC. As protein: CASRTSPNSGTNVLTL.

Note on this clonotype: The junction departs from the called germline gene at one end, perhaps through a read error. This rearrangement joins TRBV10-1 to TRBJ2-2; tentatively, D is TRBD2 (6 bases). The CDR3 length is 14 residues. CDR1 is WNHNN, CDR2 SYGVQD, per germline (reference sequence). This CDR3 is CATRASEIVGELFF. The DNA of the CDR3 is TGCGCCACTAGGGCTAGCGAGATCGTCGGGGAGCTGTTTTTC.

Regarding this clonotype: One end of the junction varies from germline; a read error may be responsible. This sequence joins TRBV29-1 and TRBJ2-7; TRBD1 matches at 8 bases. The CDR3 has 16 residues. From germline, CDR1 is SQVTM and CDR2 ANQGSEA. The CDR3 is CSVEDPKGRGPCEEYF. Written as DNA, the CDR3 is TGCAGCGTTGAAGACCCCAAGGGCAGGGGGCCCTGCGAGGAGTACTTC.

This clonotype was counted once. The V and J genes are TRBV6-2 or TRBV6-3 and TRBJ2-7; 8 positions match TRBD2. CDR1 and CDR2 from the germline V gene are MNHEY and SVGEGT. The CDR3 has 17 residues. The CDR3, as DNA: TGTGCTAGCTGTAGCGGGAAAGAAGGAGATCTCTCCTACGAGCAGTACTTC. Encoded protein: CASCSGKEGDLSYEQYF.

This clonotype was detected a few times. The chain joins TRBV2 to TRBJ1-1; D is undetermined. Germline lookup yields CDR1 SNHLY and CDR2 FYNNEI. The CDR3 length is 16 residues. Deletions cut 10 bases from V and 5 bases from J, with 26 bases between. The CDR3, as DNA: TGTGCCATCGAAGGGCCCCAGTTCAGCTCTTATACTGAAGCTTTCTTT. Residues: CAIEGPQFSSYTEAFF. Drawing the rest from reference TRBV2 and TRBJ1-1, the complete variable domain is EPEVTQTPSHQVTQMGQEVILRCVPISNHLYFYWYRQILGQKVEFLVSFYNNEISEKSEIFDDQFSVERPDGSNFTLKIRSTKLEDSAMYFCAIEGPQFSSYTEAFFGQGTRLTVV.

The chain links TRBV6-1 to TRBJ2-7; D tentatively reads TRBD1 or TRBD2 (7 bases each). The V end lost 3 bases, the J end lost 4 bases, and 19 bases lay between the germline ends. CDR1 is MNHNS and CDR2 is SASEGT in the germline V gene. The CDR3 spans 16 residues. The CDR3 coding sequence is TGTGCCAGCAGTGAGGATCCAGGGGGGGGCTTTTACGAGCAGTACTTC. It specifies CASSEDPGGGFYEQYF.

Regarding this clonotype: One end of the junction is discordant with germline, which a read error may explain. J is TRBJ1-2 and V is TRBV12-3 or TRBV12-4, with D possibly being TRBD1 (5 bases). The CDR3 is made up of 14 amino acids. CDR3 sequence reads: CTSSHRGVDYGYTF. The CDR3 DNA reads TGTACCAGCAGTCATCGGGGCGTGGACTACGGCTACACCTTC.

Concerning this clonotype itself: The conserved closing phenylalanine or tryptophan is absent in this CDR3, likely reflecting a read error. The DNA is omitted, as the CDR3 cannot be located on it reliably, and the CDR3 follows TCRdb's listing. The chain is built from TRBV6-1 and TRBJ2-3; no check of the table's D call, TRBD1, against the DNA was made. The CDR3 spans 15 amino acids, including both terminal residues. Germline values: CDR1 MNHNS, CDR2 SASEGT. The CDR3: CASSEGSWPADTRYL.

To note about this clonotype: A read error may produce the germline difference seen at one junction end. V gene TRBV14 combines with J gene TRBJ2-5; no reliable D call. CDR3 length: 13 residues. Germline V gene data show CDR1 as SGHDN and CDR2 as FVKESK. CDR3 sequence reads: CTSSRYLQETQYF. As DNA, the CDR3 is TGTACCAGCAGTCGCTACCTCCAAGAGACCCAGTACTTC. Filled out from reference TRBV14 and TRBJ2-5, the complete variable domain reads EAGVTQFPSHSVIEKGQTVTLRCDPISGHDNLYWYRRVMGKEIKFLLHFVKESKQDESGMPNNRFLAERTGGTYSTLKVQPAELEDSGVYFCTSSRYLQETQYFGPGTRLLVL.

A word on this clonotype: At one end, the junction sequence differs from germline, possibly due to a read error. This rearrangement joins TRBV4-2 to TRBJ2-1; 9 bases align to TRBD1. The CDR3 sequence is 17 residues long. Germline CDR1 reads LGHNA; CDR2 reads YNFKEQ. Written as DNA, the CDR3 is TGTGCAAGCAGCCAAGACAGGGGGTCCTCAACTTACAATGAGCAGTTCTTC. Translated, it gives CASSQDRGSSTYNEQFF.

As regards this clonotype: A read error may produce the germline difference seen at one junction end. V and J are TRBV4-1 and TRBJ2-1, with a tentative D call TRBD1 (7 bases). The CDR3 is made up of 10 amino acids. The germline V gene has CDR1 MGHRA and CDR2 YSYEKL. The DNA for the CDR3 is TGCGCCAGCTGCGCGGGACAGCACTTCTTC. This translates into CASCAGQHFF.

As concerns this clonotype: Since a much larger clone is just one base distant, this may be a read error. The V call is TRBV30, the J call TRBJ1-1; the D gene is possibly TRBD1 (5 bases). The germline V gene has CDR1 GTSNPN and CDR2 SVGIG (reference sequence). The V end lost 0 bases, the J end lost 5 bases, and 16 bases lay between the germline ends. The CDR3 has 15 residues. CDR3 in DNA: TGTGCCTGGAGTGTATGGGGAAGGGGAAGGACTGAAGCTTTCTTT. This sequence encodes CAWSVWGRGRTEAFF. The complete variable domain, with remaining parts taken from reference TRBV30 and TRBJ1-1, reads SQTIHQWPATLVQPVGSPLSLECTVEGTSNPNLYWYRQAAGRGLQLLFYSVGIGQISSEVPQNLSASRPQDRQFILSSKKLLLSDSGFYLCAWSVWGRGRTEAFFGQGTRLTVV.

The chain joins TRBV14 to TRBJ2-1, with D possibly TRBD2 on 5 matching bases. The V gene lost 6 bases and the J gene lost 12 bases, with 27 bases spanning the gap. The CDR3 is 16 residues long. The germline V gene has CDR1 SGHDN and CDR2 FVKESK. The CDR3 loop is CASSAVSGWVNYGQFF. CDR3 DNA: TGTGCCAGCAGTGCCGTATCGGGATGGGTAAACTATGGGCAGTTCTTC.

The chain uses TRBV6-5 and TRBJ2-5; TRBD2 agrees at 7 bases. This CDR3 contains 15 residues. CDR1 is MNHEY, CDR2 SVGAGI, per germline. CDR3 DNA: TGTGCTAACAGTTACGCGGGAGTGGTACAAGAGACCCAGTACTTC. It encodes CANSYAGVVQETQYF.

A note on this clonotype: The junction differs from germline at one of its ends, possibly a read error. The gene calls are TRBV6-1 and TRBJ2-3; 7 positions agree with TRBD1. The CDR3 is 15 residues long. Germline V lookup: CDR1 MNHNS, CDR2 SASEGT. CDR3 in DNA: TGTGCCACAGCCCCCACAGGGGCGACGACAGATACGCGGTATTTT. Translated, it gives CATAPTGATTDTRYF.

A few counts support this clonotype. A much more abundant neighbour one base away suggests this may be a read error. This chain joins TRBV5-4 and TRBJ2-2, with 7 positions matching TRBD2. Germline V CDR1 and CDR2: SGHNT, YYREEE (reference sequence). This CDR3 region has 17 residues. CDR3 loop: CASNLGGSGSITGELFF. CDR3 nucleotide sequence: TGTGCCAGCAACTTGGGTGGTAGCGGGTCCATCACCGGGGAGCTGTTTTTT.

As to this clonotype: It is likely a read error, because the conserved phenylalanine at the end of the CDR3 is missing. Here the CDR3 DNA reads TGCAGCGCTTCGAGGGCCAGAAATTCACCCCTCCACATT. Translated: CSASRARNSPLHI. This chain connects TRBV29-1 to TRBJ1-6; no clear D gene. With 7 bases removed from V and 7 bases from J, the gap between germline ends came to 14 bases. Germline V lookup: CDR1 SQVTM, CDR2 ANQGSEA. The CDR3 totals 13 residues.

This clonotype appeared once. The junction shows a germline mismatch at one end, possibly a read error. The chain has TRBV5-6 and TRBJ2-5, with TRBD1 as a possible D gene (5 bases). The CDR3 is 14 residues long. Germline CDR1 and CDR2: SGHDT and YYEEEE. CDR3 residues: CASSTGKGQETQYF. CDR3 sequence (DNA): TGTGCCAGCAGCACAGGAAAGGGGCAAGAGACACAGTACTTC. The whole variable domain, filled in from reference TRBV5-6 and TRBJ2-5, reads DAGVTQSPTHLIKTRGQQVTLRCSPKSGHDTVSWYQQALGQGPQFIFQYYEEEERQRGNFPDRFSGHQFPNYSSELNVNALLLGDSALYLCASSTGKGQETQYFGPGTRLLVL.

On this clonotype: A read error may account for a junction end that differs from germline. The chain carries TRBV10-2 and TRBJ2-4, with D possibly matching TRBD1 (6 bases). Germline V gene data show CDR1 as WSHSY and CDR2 as SAAADI. This CDR3 has 14 amino acids. As DNA, the CDR3 is TGCGCCAACAGTGAGTCCAGGGGTCATCCCATTCAGTACTTC. The encoded protein is CANSESRGHPIQYF.

Worth noting for this clonotype: At one of its ends the junction is not consistent with the germline gene, which may arise from a read error. The chain carries TRBV10-3 and TRBJ1-2; possibly TRBD1 for D (6 bases). Germline V lookup: CDR1 ENHRY, CDR2 SYGVKD. This CDR3 spans 15 amino acids. The DNA for the CDR3 is TGTGCCATTAGTGAGTGGACAGCCAAAAACTATGGCTACACCTTC. Its translation is CAISEWTAKNYGYTF.

This clonotype was observed at least ten times. This chain links TRBV4-2 with TRBJ2-5; no clear D. The CDR3 totals 14 residues. Germline CDR1 LGHNA, CDR2 YNFKEQ. V was trimmed by 1 base and J by 4 bases, leaving 10 bases between them. In DNA, the CDR3 is TGTGCCAGCAGCCAAGCGGATTGGGGAGAGACCCAGTACTTC. This encodes CASSQADWGETQYF.